This T cell receptor beta chain was retrieved from a study of resident and recirculating memory T cells in vitiligo. Study-level background: Genomic DNA was extracted from whole homogenized samples, with no cell sorting. Study results and limitations: Different lesions suggested infiltration by different T cell clones. No unique dominant TCR clone was found in vitiligo lesions.

The V and J ends lost 3 bases and 2 bases respectively, with 13 bases between them. The germline V gene has CDR1 SGDLS and CDR2 YYNGEE. The CDR3 has 15 amino acids. Anyone treated within the previous three months was excluded. A note on this clone: The antigen is not known.

TCRdb's table, derived via immunoSEQ multiplex PCR, lists solely in-frame clones and lacks some. This table holds tens of thousands of clones, 92% found once. What was sequenced was blood. V usage is TRBV9 and J usage is TRBJ2-3; TRBD2 might be the D (5 bases). The receptor's source is a male donor with vitiligo. CDR3 in amino acids: CASSAGVRITDTQYF. The CDR3 DNA sequence: TGTGCCAGCAGCGCCGGGGTCCGGATCACAGATACGCAGTATTTT. The entire variable domain, with the rest obtained from reference TRBV9 and TRBJ2-3, is as follows: DSGVTQTPKHLITATGQRVTLRCSPRSGDLSVYWYQQSLDQGLQFLIQYYNGEERAKGNILERFSAQQFPDLHSELNLSSLELGDSALYFCASSAGVRITDTQYFGPGTRLTVL.